The source of this TCR beta chain is a study of T cells in localized non-small cell lung cancer. Germline CDR1 is SGHRS and CDR2 is YFSETQ. This CDR3 has 16 amino acids. V lost 6 bases, J lost 1 base, and 7 bases stayed unmatched. This clone has more than one count but fewer than ten. Its specificity is unknown. Study-wide points: The greatest T cell clonality was found in uninvolved adjacent lung (higher than in tumor). Adjacent lung had a median roughly 50 of the 100 largest tumor clones.

Generated by immunoSEQ multiplex PCR, the TCRdb table keeps only in-frame clones and is missing some. The sample lists tens of thousands of clones, around 81% occurring once. This clonotype was sampled from a man between 40 and 69 years old with stage III lung adenocarcinoma. V is TRBV5-1 and J is TRBJ2-3; TRBD2 matches at 11 bases. The sample here was peripheral blood mononuclear cells, taken before any cancer treatment. CDR3: CASMGLAGGRTDTQYF. The CDR3 nucleotides read TGCGCCAGCATGGGGCTAGCGGGGGGCCGCACAGATACGCAGTATTTT.